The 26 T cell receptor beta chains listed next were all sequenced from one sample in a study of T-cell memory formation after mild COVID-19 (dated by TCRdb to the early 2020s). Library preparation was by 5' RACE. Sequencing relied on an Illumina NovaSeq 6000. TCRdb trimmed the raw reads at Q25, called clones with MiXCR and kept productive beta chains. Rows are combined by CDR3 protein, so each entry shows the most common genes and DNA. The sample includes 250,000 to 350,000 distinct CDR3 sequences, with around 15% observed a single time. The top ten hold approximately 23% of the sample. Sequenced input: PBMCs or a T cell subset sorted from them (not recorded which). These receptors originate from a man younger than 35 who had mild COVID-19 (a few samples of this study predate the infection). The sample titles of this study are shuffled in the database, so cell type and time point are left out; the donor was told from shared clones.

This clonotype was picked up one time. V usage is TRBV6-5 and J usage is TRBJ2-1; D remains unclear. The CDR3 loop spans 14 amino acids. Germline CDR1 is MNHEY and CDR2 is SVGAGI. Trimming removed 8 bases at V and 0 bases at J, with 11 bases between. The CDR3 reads CASCLASSYNEQFF. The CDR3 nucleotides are TGTGCCAGCTGCTTGGCTAGCTCCTACAATGAGCAGTTCTTC.

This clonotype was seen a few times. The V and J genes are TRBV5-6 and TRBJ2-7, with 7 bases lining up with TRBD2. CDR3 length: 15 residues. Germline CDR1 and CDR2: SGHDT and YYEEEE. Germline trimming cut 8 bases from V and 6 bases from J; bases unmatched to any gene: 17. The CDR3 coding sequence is TGTGCCAGTCCCCGGATCTGGCAGGCGGGGGTCGAGCAGTACTTC. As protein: CASPRIWQAGVEQYF.

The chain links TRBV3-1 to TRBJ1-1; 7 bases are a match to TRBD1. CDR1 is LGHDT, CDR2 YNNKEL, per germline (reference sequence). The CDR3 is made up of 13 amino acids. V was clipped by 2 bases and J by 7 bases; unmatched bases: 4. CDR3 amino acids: CASSQTGAGEAFF. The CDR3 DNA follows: TGTGCCAGCAGCCAAACAGGGGCCGGTGAAGCTTTCTTT.

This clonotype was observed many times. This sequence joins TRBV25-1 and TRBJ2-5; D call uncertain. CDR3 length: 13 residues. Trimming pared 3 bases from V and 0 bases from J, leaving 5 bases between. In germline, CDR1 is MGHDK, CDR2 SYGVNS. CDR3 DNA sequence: TGTGCCAGCAGTGAGTCGTACCAAGAGACCCAGTACTTC. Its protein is CASSESYQETQYF.

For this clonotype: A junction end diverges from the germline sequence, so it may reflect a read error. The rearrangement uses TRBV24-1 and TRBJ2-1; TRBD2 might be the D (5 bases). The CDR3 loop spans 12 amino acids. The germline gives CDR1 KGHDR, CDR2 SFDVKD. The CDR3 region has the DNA TGTGCCACCAGTGAGCGGGCCAAATCCGCAGTCTTC. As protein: CATSERAKSAVF.

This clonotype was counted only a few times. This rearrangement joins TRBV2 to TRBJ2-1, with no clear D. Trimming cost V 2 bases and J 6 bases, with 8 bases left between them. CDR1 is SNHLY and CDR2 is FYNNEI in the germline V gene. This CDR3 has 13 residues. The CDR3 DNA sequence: TGTGCCAGCAGTGAACAATCGATCAATGAGCAGTTCTTC. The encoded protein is CASSEQSINEQFF. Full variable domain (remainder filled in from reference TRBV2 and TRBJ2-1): EPEVTQTPSHQVTQMGQEVILRCVPISNHLYFYWYRQILGQKVEFLVSFYNNEISEKSEIFDDQFSVERPDGSNFTLKIRSTKLEDSAMYFCASSEQSINEQFFGPGTRLTVL.

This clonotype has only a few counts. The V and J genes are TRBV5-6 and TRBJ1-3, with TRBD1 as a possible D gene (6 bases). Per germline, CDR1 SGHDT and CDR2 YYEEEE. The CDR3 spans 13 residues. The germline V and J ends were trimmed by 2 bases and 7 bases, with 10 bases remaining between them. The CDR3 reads CASSLGGPNTIYF. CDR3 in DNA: TGTGCCAGCAGCTTAGGGGGTCCCAACACCATATATTTT.

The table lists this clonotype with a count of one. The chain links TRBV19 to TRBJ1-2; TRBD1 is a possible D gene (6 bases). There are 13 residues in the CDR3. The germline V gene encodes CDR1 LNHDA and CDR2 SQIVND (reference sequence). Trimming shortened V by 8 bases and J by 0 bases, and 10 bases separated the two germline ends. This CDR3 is CASQTGPNYGYTF. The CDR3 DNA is TGTGCCAGTCAGACAGGCCCTAACTATGGCTACACCTTC.

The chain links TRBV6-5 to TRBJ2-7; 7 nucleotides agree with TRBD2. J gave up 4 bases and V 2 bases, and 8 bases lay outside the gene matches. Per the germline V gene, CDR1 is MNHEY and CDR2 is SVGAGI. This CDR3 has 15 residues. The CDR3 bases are TGTGCCAGCAGTTACGGGAGCGGGGCGAGTTACGAGCAGTACTTC. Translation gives CASSYGSGASYEQYF.

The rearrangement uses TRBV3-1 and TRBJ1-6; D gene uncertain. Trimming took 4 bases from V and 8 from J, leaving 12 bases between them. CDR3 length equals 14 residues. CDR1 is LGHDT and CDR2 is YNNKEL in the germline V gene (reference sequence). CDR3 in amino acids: CASSLSGSYSPLHF. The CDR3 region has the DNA TGTGCCAGCAGCCTGTCGGGCAGCTATTCACCCCTCCACTTT.

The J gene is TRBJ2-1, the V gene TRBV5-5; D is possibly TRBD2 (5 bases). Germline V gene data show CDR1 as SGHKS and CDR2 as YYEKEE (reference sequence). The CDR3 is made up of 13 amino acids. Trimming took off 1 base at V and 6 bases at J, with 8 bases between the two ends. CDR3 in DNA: TGTGCCAGCAGCTTGAGAACTAGCAATGAGCAGTTCTTC. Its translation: CASSLRTSNEQFF.

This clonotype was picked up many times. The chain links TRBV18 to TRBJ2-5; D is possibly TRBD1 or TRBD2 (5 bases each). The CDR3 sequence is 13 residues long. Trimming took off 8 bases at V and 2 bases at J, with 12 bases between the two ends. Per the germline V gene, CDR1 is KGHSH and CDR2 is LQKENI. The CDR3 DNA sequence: TGTGCCAGCGCTGCCGAGGGGCAAGAGACCCAGTACTTC. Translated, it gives CASAAEGQETQYF.

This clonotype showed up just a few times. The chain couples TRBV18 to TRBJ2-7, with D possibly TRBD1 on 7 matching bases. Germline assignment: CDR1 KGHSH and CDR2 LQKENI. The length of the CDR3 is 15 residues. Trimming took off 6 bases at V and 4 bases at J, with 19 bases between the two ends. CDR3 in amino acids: CASSPQGGSSYEQYF. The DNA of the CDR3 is TGTGCCAGCTCGCCCCAGGGGGGTAGCTCATACGAGCAGTACTTC.

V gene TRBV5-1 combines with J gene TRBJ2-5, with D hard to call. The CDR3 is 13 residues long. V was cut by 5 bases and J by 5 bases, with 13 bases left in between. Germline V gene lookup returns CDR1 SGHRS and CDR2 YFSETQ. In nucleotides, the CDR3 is TGCGCCAGCAGGCAGGCCTTAGAGGAGACCCAGTACTTC. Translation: CASRQALEETQYF.

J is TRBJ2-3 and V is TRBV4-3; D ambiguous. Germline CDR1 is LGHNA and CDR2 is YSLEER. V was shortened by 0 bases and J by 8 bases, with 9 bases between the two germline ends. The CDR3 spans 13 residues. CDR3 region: CASSQEVWGTQYF. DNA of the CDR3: TGCGCCAGCAGCCAAGAGGTGTGGGGTACGCAGTATTTT.

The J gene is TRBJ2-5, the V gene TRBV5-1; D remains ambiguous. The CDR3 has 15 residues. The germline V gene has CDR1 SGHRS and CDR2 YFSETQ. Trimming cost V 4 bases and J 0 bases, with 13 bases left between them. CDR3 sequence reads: CASSPGIGYQETQYF. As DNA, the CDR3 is TGCGCCAGCAGCCCTGGCATCGGCTACCAAGAGACCCAGTACTTC. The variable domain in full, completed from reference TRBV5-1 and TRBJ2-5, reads KAGVTQTPRYLIKTRGQQVTLSCSPISGHRSVSWYQQTPGQGLQFLFEYFSETQRNKGNFPGRFSGRQFSNSRSEMNVSTLELGDSALYLCASSPGIGYQETQYFGPGTRLLVL.

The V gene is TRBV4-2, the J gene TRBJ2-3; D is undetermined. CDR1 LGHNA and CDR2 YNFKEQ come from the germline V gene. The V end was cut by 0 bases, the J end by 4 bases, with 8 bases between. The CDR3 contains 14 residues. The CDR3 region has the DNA TGTGCCAGCAGCCAAGATAAGGGATCAGATACGCAGTATTTT. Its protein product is CASSQDKGSDTQYF.

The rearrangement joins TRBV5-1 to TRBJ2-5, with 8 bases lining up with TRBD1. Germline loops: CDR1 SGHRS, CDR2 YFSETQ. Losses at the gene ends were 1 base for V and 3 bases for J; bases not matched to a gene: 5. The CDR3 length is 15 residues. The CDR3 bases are TGCGCCAGCAGCTTGATGACAGGGGCGGAAGAGACCCAGTACTTC. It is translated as CASSLMTGAEETQYF.

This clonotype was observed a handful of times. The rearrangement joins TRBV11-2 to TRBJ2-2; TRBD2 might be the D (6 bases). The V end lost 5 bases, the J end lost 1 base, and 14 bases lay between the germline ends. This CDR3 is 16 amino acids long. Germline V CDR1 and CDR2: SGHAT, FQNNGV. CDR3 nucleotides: TGTGCCAGCAGCCCTAGTGGGGGGATGAACACCGGGGAGCTGTTTTTT. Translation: CASSPSGGMNTGELFF.

The DNA for the CDR3 is TGTGCCAGCCAGCTAAGCTCCTACAATGAGCAGTTCTTC. Translating it yields CASQLSSYNEQFF. The chain employs TRBV27 and TRBJ2-1, with D hard to call. Germline V CDR1 and CDR2: MNHEY, SMNVEV (reference sequence). The CDR3 totals 13 residues. V shed 8 bases and J shed 0 bases, with 8 bases lying between them.

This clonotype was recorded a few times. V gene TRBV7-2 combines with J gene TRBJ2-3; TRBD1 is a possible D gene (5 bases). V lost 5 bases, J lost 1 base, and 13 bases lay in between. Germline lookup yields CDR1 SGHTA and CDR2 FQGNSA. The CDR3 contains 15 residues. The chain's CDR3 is CASSPGVGRTDTQYF. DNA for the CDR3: TGTGCCAGCAGCCCGGGCGTGGGGCGCACAGATACGCAGTATTTT.

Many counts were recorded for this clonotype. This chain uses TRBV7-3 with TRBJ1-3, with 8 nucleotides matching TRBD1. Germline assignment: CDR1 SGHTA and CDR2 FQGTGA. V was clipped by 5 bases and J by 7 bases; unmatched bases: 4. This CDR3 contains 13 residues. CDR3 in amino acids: CASSEDRGNTIYF. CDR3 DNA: TGTGCCAGCAGCGAAGACAGGGGTAACACCATATATTTT.

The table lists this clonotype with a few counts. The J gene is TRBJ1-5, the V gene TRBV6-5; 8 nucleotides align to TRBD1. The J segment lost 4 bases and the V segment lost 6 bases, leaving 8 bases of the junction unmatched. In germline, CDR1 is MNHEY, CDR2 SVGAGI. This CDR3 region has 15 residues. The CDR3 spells CASSMDRAGNQPQHF. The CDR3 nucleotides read TGTGCCAGCAGCATGGACAGGGCAGGTAATCAGCCCCAGCATTTT.

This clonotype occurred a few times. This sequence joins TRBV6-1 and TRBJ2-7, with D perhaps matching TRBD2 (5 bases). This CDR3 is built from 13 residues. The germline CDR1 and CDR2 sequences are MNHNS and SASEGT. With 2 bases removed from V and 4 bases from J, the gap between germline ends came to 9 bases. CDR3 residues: CASSEPGLYEQYV. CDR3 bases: TGTGCCAGCAGTGAACCGGGGTTGTACGAGCAGTACGTC.

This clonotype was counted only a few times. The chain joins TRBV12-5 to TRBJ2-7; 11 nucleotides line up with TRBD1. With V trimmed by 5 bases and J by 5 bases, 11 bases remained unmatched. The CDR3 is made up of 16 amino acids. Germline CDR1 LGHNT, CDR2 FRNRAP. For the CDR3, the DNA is TGTGCTAGTGGTCCCCTACGGGACAGGGGGATCGACGAGCAGTACTTC. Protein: CASGPLRDRGIDEQYF.

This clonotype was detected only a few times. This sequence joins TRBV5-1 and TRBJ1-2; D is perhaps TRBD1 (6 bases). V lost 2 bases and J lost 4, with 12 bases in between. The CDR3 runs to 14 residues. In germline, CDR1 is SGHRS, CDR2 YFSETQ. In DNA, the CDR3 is TGCGCCAGCAGCTTCGAGGGGGAGACCTATGGCTACACCTTC. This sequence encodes CASSFEGETYGYTF. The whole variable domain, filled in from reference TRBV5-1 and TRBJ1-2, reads KAGVTQTPRYLIKTRGQQVTLSCSPISGHRSVSWYQQTPGQGLQFLFEYFSETQRNKGNFPGRFSGRQFSNSRSEMNVSTLELGDSALYLCASSFEGETYGYTFGSGTRLTVV.